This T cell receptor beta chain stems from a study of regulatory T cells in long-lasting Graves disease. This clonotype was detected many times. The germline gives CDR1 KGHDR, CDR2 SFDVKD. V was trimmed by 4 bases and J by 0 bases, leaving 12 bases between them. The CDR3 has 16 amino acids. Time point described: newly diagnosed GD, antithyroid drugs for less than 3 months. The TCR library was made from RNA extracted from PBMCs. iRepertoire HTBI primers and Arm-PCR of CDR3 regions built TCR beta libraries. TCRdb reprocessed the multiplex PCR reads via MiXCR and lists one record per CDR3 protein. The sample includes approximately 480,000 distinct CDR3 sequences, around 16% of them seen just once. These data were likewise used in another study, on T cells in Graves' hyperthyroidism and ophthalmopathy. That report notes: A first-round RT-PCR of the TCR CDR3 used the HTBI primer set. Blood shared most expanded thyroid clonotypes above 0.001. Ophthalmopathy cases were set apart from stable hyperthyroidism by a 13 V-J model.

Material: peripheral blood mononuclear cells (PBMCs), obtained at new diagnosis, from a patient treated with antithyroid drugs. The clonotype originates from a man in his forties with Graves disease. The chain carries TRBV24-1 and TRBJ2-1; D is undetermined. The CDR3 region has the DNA TGTGCCACCAGTGAAACTACTCTGAGCTCCTACAATGAGCAGTTCTTC. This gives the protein CATSETTLSSYNEQFF.